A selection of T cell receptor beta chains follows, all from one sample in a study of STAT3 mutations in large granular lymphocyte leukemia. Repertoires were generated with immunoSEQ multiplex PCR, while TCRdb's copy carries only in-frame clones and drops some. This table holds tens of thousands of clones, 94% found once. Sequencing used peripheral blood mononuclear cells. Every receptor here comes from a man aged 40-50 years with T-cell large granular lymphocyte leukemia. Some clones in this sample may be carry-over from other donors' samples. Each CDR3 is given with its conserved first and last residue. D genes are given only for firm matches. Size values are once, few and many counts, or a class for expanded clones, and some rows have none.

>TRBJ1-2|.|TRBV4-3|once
TGCGCCAGCAGCCAAGAAGAACAGGCCCCCTATGGCTACACCTTC
CASSQEEQAPYGYTF
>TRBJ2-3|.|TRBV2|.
TGTGCCAGCAGTGAACAAACAGATACGCAGTATTTT
CASSEQTDTQYF
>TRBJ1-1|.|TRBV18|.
TGTGCCAGCTCACCAGCCCACAGTGGCACTGAAGCTTTCTTT
CASSPAHSGTEAFF
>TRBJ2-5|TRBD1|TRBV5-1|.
TGCGCCAGCAGCCCGATGACCCGGGACAGGGCTGGGGAGACCCAGTACTTC
CASSPMTRDRAGETQYF
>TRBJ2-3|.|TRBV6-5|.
TGTGCCAGCAGTTCTCTCCGGGATACGCAGTATTTT
CASSSLRDTQYF
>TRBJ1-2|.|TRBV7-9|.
TGTGCCAGCAGCTTAGCGACAGTCGGAAACTATGGCTACACCTTC
CASSLATVGNYGYTF
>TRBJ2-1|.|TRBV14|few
TGTGCCAGCAGCCCCTTCACAGGTGGACGGGACAATGAGCAGTTCTTC
CASSPFTGGRDNEQFF
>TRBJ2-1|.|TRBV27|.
TGTGCCAGCAGTTTACAGGTGATGGGGGATGAGCAGTTCTTC
CASSLQVMGDEQFF
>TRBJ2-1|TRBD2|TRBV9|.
TGTGCCAGCAGCGTACTAGGCGGGGGGAGCTACAATGAGCAGTTCTTC
CASSVLGGGSYNEQFF
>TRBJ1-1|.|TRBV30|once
TGTGCCTGGAGCAACCTCGGGGCCCGGAGGACTGAAGCTTTCTTT
CAWSNLGARRTEAFF
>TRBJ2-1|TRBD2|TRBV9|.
TGTGCCAGCAGCATCCGGGACCTACCCCCCGGGGGGGATGAGCAGTTCTTC
CASSIRDLPPGGDEQFF
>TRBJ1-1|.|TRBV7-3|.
TGTGCCAGCAGGGCCGGCCAGAACACTGAAGCTTTCTTT
CASRAGQNTEAFF
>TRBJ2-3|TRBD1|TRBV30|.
TGTGCCTGGAGTGTGGGACAGGGGGCCAGCACAGATACGCAGTATTTT
CAWSVGQGASTDTQYF
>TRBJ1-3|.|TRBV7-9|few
TGTGCCAGCAGCCCTTTTGGAAACACCATATATTTT
CASSPFGNTIYF
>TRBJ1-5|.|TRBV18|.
TGTGCCAGCTCAGAGCAGGGAGAAGGACAGCCCCAGCATTTT
CASSEQGEGQPQHF
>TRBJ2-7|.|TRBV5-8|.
TGTGCCAGCAGCCTCCAGATGGGGGAGCAGTACTTC
CASSLQMGEQYF
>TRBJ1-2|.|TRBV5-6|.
TGTGCCAGCATCAATGGGGGGGTAGGCTATGGCTACACCTTC
CASINGGVGYGYTF
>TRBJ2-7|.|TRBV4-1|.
TGCGCCAGCAGCCGAACGGACAGCAACGAGCAGTACTTC
CASSRTDSNEQYF
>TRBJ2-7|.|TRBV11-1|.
TGTGCCAGCAGCTTAGCGAGGGGCTCCCACGAGCAGTACTTC
CASSLARGSHEQYF
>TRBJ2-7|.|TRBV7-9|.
TGTGCCAGCAGCTTAGTGGGTATAGGCTTGGGGCGGAACTACGAGCAGTACTTC
CASSLVGIGLGRNYEQYF
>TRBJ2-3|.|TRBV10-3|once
TGTGCAACCGAGGGCACAGATACGCAGTATTTT
CATEGTDTQYF
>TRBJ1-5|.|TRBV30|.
TGTGCCTGGAGTGGTGGGAGAAATCAGCCCCAGCATTTT
CAWSGGRNQPQHF
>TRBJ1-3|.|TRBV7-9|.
TGTGCCAGCAGCTTAATTAGGGGAGCAGGAAACACCATATATTTT
CASSLIRGAGNTIYF
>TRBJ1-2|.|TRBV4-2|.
TGTGCCAGCAGCCAAGATGGGGGGACGGGGAGGTATGGCTACACCTTC
CASSQDGGTGRYGYTF
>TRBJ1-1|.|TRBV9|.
TGTGCCAGCAGCGGACTAATGAACACTGAAGCTTTCTTT
CASSGLMNTEAFF
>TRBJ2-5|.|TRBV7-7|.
TGTGCCAGCAGCTTAGGGTCAGGGGCGGGGTTAGAGACCCAGTACTTC
CASSLGSGAGLETQYF